The 29 T cell receptor beta chains in this list originate from one sample, sequenced in a study of blood T cell repertoires in COVID-19. Generated by immunoSEQ multiplex PCR, the TCRdb table keeps only in-frame clones and is missing some. The data hold 55,000 or so clones, with more than 70% observed a single time. The specimen sequenced was peripheral blood. These receptors all come from a man aged 60 to 69 with active or convalescent COVID-19.

This clone appeared once. V gene TRBV18 combines with J gene TRBJ2-1, with 7 bases fitting TRBD2. CDR1 and CDR2 from the germline V gene are KGHSH and LQKENI. The CDR3 is made up of 17 amino acids. V was pared by 0 bases and J by 2 bases, with 7 bases of the junction left unmatched. CDR3 sequence (DNA): TGTGCCAGCTCACCACCTTTGCGGGAGCGGACCTACAATGAGCAGTTCTTC. It specifies CASSPPLRERTYNEQFF.

This clone was detected only once. The rearrangement joins TRBV3-1 (or the pseudogene TRBV3-2) to TRBJ2-5, with D maybe TRBD2 (6 bases). Germline values: CDR1 LGHDT, CDR2 YNNKEL (reference sequence). The V end lost 4 bases, the J end lost 1 base, and 10 bases lay between the germline ends. CDR3 size: 14 residues. CDR3 amino acids: CASSRSGTQETQYF. CDR3 in DNA: TGTGCCAGCAGCCGTAGCGGAACCCAAGAGACCCAGTACTTC.

There are a few counts of this clone. The chain has TRBV30 and TRBJ1-4, with TRBD1 identical over 9 bases. J gave up 15 bases and V 0 bases, and 23 bases lay outside the gene matches. Germline V lookup: CDR1 GTSNPN, CDR2 SVGIG (reference sequence). The CDR3 consists of 18 residues. The CDR3 loop reads CAWSVRQISVGTGLGVFF. The CDR3 DNA is TGTGCCTGGAGTGTACGTCAGATATCTGTAGGGACAGGGCTCGGTGTGTTTTTT. Using reference TRBV30 and TRBJ1-4 for the parts outside the CDR3, the full variable domain is SQTIHQWPATLVQPVGSPLSLECTVEGTSNPNLYWYRQAAGRGLQLLFYSVGIGQISSEVPQNLSASRPQDRQFILSSKKLLLSDSGFYLCAWSVRQISVGTGLGVFFGSGTQLSVL.

V is TRBV5-1 and J is TRBJ1-1; 8 positions agree with TRBD1. V trimming: 4 bases; J trimming: 1 base; junction bases outside the gene matches: 3. The CDR3 sequence is 14 residues long. From germline, CDR1 is SGHRS and CDR2 YFSETQ. CDR3 region: CASSQGTGNTEAFF. The CDR3 nucleotides read TGCGCCAGCAGCCAAGGGACAGGGAACACTGAAGCTTTCTTT.

For the CDR3, the DNA is TGTGCCAGCAGCCTTTTGGGACAGGCGAGCTCTGGAAACACCATATATTTT. Translation gives CASSLLGQASSGNTIYF. The V gene is TRBV3-1 (or the pseudogene TRBV3-2), the J gene TRBJ1-3, with 8 bases fitting TRBD1. The CDR3 consists of 17 residues. Germline CDR1 LGHDT, CDR2 YNNKEL (reference sequence). V was pared by 4 bases and J by 0 bases, with 8 bases of the junction left unmatched.

CDR3 residues: CASSARAGTGNSPLHF. CDR3 in DNA: TGTGCCAGCAGCGCCCGGGCGGGGACAGGGAATTCACCCCTCCACTTT. The rearrangement links TRBV7-2 to TRBJ1-6; 9 positions match TRBD1. The germline gives CDR1 SGHTA, CDR2 FQGNSA. Trimming removed 5 bases from V and 7 bases from J; junction bases left unmatched: 9. This CDR3 spans 16 amino acids.

This clone was counted between two and nine times. The gene calls are TRBV5-1 and TRBJ1-4; tentatively, D is TRBD1 (5 bases). Germline values: CDR1 SGHRS, CDR2 YFSETQ. This CDR3 comprises 14 residues. V lost 4 bases to trimming and J lost 8 bases, with 15 bases between them. The CDR3 here is CASSHRGREEKLFF. CDR3 DNA sequence: TGCGCCAGCAGCCACCGGGGACGGGAGGAAAAACTGTTTTTT.

V is TRBV5-1 and J is TRBJ1-1; perhaps TRBD1 as D (6 bases). The V end lost 4 bases, the J end lost 11 bases, and 18 bases lay between the germline ends. Looked up from germline, CDR1 is SGHRS and CDR2 is YFSETQ. This CDR3 has 13 amino acids. The CDR3 bases are TGCGCCAGCAGCGGCCGGGACAAGAATCCGGCTTTCTTT. Translating gives CASSGRDKNPAFF. The whole variable domain, filled in from reference TRBV5-1 and TRBJ1-1, reads KAGVTQTPRYLIKTRGQQVTLSCSPISGHRSVSWYQQTPGQGLQFLFEYFSETQRNKGNFPGRFSGRQFSNSRSEMNVSTLELGDSALYLCASSGRDKNPAFFGQGTRLTVV.

The table lists this clone with a few counts. The chain is built from TRBV28 and TRBJ1-1; D ambiguous. The CDR3 sequence is 12 residues long. Germline V lookup: CDR1 MDHEN, CDR2 SYDVKM. V shed 5 bases and J shed 11 bases, with 15 bases lying between them. DNA of the CDR3: TGTGCCAGCAGTCGTGGGAGTGAGACGGCTTTCTTT. Its translation is CASSRGSETAFF.

This sequence joins TRBV5-6 and TRBJ1-2; the match to TRBD1 covers 9 bases. The ends lost 4 bases at V and 3 bases at J; junction bases unmatched: 4. The CDR3 contains 14 residues. The germline CDR1 and CDR2 sequences are SGHDT and YYEEEE. Here the CDR3 reads CASSPGQGHYGYTF. CDR3 nucleotide sequence: TGTGCCAGCAGCCCGGGACAGGGACACTATGGCTACACCTTC. Filled out from reference TRBV5-6 and TRBJ1-2, the complete variable domain reads DAGVTQSPTHLIKTRGQQVTLRCSPKSGHDTVSWYQQALGQGPQFIFQYYEEEERQRGNFPDRFSGHQFPNYSSELNVNALLLGDSALYLCASSPGQGHYGYTFGSGTRLTVV.

The chain recombines TRBV2 with TRBJ1-1; no clear D. Germline CDR1 SNHLY, CDR2 FYNNEI. Trimming took 3 bases from V and 4 from J, leaving 12 bases between them. The CDR3 has 14 residues. Here the CDR3 reads CASSDSRVFTEAFF. The CDR3, as DNA: TGTGCCAGCAGTGATTCCCGAGTTTTCACTGAAGCTTTCTTT.

This clone qualifies as medium-sized. This chain connects TRBV9 to TRBJ2-1; possibly TRBD1 for D (5 bases). Trimming shortened V by 3 bases and J by 3 bases, and 22 bases separated the two germline ends. This CDR3 has 18 residues. Germline CDR1 and CDR2: SGDLS and YYNGEE. CDR3 DNA sequence: TGTGCCAGCAGCGCTACCCAGCGAAGCGTAGGGGTCTACAATGAGCAGTTCTTC. Protein: CASSATQRSVGVYNEQFF. Combining the CDR3 with reference TRBV9 and TRBJ2-1 gives the whole variable domain DSGVTQTPKHLITATGQRVTLRCSPRSGDLSVYWYQQSLDQGLQFLIQYYNGEERAKGNILERFSAQQFPDLHSELNLSSLELGDSALYFCASSATQRSVGVYNEQFFGPGTRLTVL.

The chain couples TRBV7-2 to TRBJ1-5; 8 nucleotides align to TRBD1. Germline lookup yields CDR1 SGHTA and CDR2 FQGNSA. The CDR3 extends over 17 amino acids. After removal of 2 bases from V and 1 base from J, the junction contained 7 bases not matched to a gene. This CDR3 is CASSLTGGRTSNQPQHF. The CDR3 nucleotides read TGTGCCAGCAGCTTAACAGGGGGGAGGACGAGCAATCAGCCCCAGCATTTT.

The chain is built from TRBV4-2 and TRBJ2-2; 7 bases align to TRBD1. The germline CDR1 and CDR2 sequences are LGHNA and YNFKEQ. CDR3 size: 16 residues. Unmatched junction bases numbered 9, after V lost 4 bases and J lost 4 bases. The CDR3 DNA sequence: TGTGCCAGCAGCCGCACCGAAGCAGGGGGCACCGGGGAGCTGTTTTTT. It is translated as CASSRTEAGGTGELFF.

The chain has TRBV7-8 and TRBJ1-2; D is unclear. CDR1 and CDR2 from the germline V gene are SGHVS and FQNEAQ. The CDR3 is made up of 16 amino acids. V was clipped by 1 base and J by 1 base, with 13 bases between them. CDR3 loop: CASSLGRQWFNYGYTF. DNA of the CDR3: TGTGCCAGCAGCTTAGGTCGTCAGTGGTTTAACTATGGCTACACCTTC.

The CDR3 nucleotides are TGTGCCAGCAGTGACCCACAAAGCGGGGGTGTGGAGTTCTTC. It codes for CASSDPQSGGVEFF. The V and J genes are TRBV6-1 and TRBJ2-1; 8 bases are a match to TRBD2. Per the germline V gene, CDR1 is MNHNS and CDR2 is SASEGT. The CDR3 contains 14 residues. The V and J ends lost 3 bases and 14 bases, in that order; junction bases with no gene match: 12.

The chain is built from TRBV2 and TRBJ1-5, with TRBD1 matching 9 bases. V lost 7 bases to trimming and J lost 6 bases; unmatched junction nucleotides: 7. The germline V gene has CDR1 SNHLY and CDR2 FYNNEI. This CDR3 region has 14 residues. The CDR3 region is CASTTGGQGQPQHF. The CDR3 region has the DNA TGTGCCAGCACCACAGGGGGCCAAGGTCAGCCCCAGCATTTT.

The V and J genes are TRBV6-6 and TRBJ1-1; a possible D gene is TRBD1 (5 bases). Looked up from germline, CDR1 is MNHNY and CDR2 is SVGAGI (reference sequence). The V end was cut by 2 bases, the J end by 0 bases, with 13 bases between. The length of the CDR3 is 16 residues. The CDR3 reads CASSYPPTAMNTEAFF. The CDR3 DNA follows: TGTGCCAGCAGTTACCCCCCGACAGCGATGAACACTGAAGCTTTCTTT.

The chain employs TRBV6-5 and TRBJ1-3; D is perhaps TRBD1 (6 bases). The CDR3 runs to 14 residues. CDR1 MNHEY and CDR2 SVGAGI come from the germline V gene. V was shortened by 7 bases and J by 4 bases, with 14 bases between the two germline ends. The DNA of the CDR3 is TGTGCCAGCACCTCGGGGGGGGGCGGAAACACCATATATTTT. Its protein product is CASTSGGGGNTIYF.

The table lists this clone with a count of one. CDR3 coding DNA: TGTGCCAGCAGCGATCCGACAGCTCTAGCCAAAAACATTCAGTACTTC. It encodes CASSDPTALAKNIQYF. The chain employs TRBV7-2 and TRBJ2-4, with a tentative D call TRBD1 (5 bases). Looked up from germline, CDR1 is SGHTA and CDR2 is FQGNSA. V was clipped by 5 bases and J by 0 bases, with 14 bases between them. This CDR3 contains 16 residues.

The chain combines TRBV6-5 with TRBJ1-1; D uncertain. The germline CDR1 and CDR2 sequences are MNHEY and SVGAGI. The length of the CDR3 is 13 residues. V lost 6 bases and J lost 4, with 12 bases in between. The CDR3 loop reads CASSQTGSTEAFF. As DNA, the CDR3 is TGTGCCAGCAGCCAAACTGGGAGCACTGAAGCTTTCTTT.

The rearrangement joins TRBV3-1 (or the pseudogene TRBV3-2) to TRBJ2-5; 8 bases are shared with TRBD2. CDR1 LGHDT and CDR2 YNNKEL come from the germline V gene (reference sequence). The CDR3 has 16 residues. V trimming: 2 bases; J trimming: 5 bases; junction bases outside the gene matches: 10. The CDR3 loop is CASSQSLAGRAETQYF. The DNA for the CDR3 is TGTGCCAGCAGCCAAAGCCTAGCGGGCCGCGCGGAGACCCAGTACTTC.

Only a few counts were recorded for this clone. The rearrangement joins TRBV7-2 to TRBJ2-1; 8 bases are shared with TRBD1. The germline V gene has CDR1 SGHTA and CDR2 FQGNSA. The junction had 6 bases not matched to a gene; V was cut back by 5 bases and J by 9 bases. The CDR3 runs to 13 residues. DNA of the CDR3: TGTGCCAGCAGCGCCAGACAGGGGACTGAGCAGTTCTTC. It encodes CASSARQGTEQFF.

V is TRBV11-2 and J is TRBJ2-1, with 9 bases fitting TRBD2. The V gene end was trimmed by 0 bases and the J gene end by 6 bases; junction bases not matched to a gene: 15. Germline V lookup: CDR1 SGHAT, CDR2 FQNNGV. The CDR3 is 19 amino acids. The CDR3 DNA sequence: TGTGCCAGCAGCTTAGATGCTTGGACTAGCGAGCGAGGTACCAATGAGCAGTTCTTC. Amino acid sequence: CASSLDAWTSERGTNEQFF. Complete variable domain (other parts from reference TRBV11-2 and TRBJ2-1): EAGVAQSPRYKIIEKRQSVAFWCNPISGHATLYWYQQILGQGPKLLIQFQNNGVVDDSQLPKDRFSAERLKGVDSTLKIQPAKLEDSAVYLCASSLDAWTSERGTNEQFFGPGTRLTVL.

The chain carries TRBV4-3 and TRBJ2-3; D perhaps matches TRBD1 (7 bases). V shed 3 bases and J shed 4 bases, with 20 bases lying between them. Germline CDR1 LGHNA, CDR2 YSLEER. CDR3 length equals 17 residues. The CDR3 bases are TGCGCCAGCAGCCACCGGAGGGACAGAGATGGTTCAGATACGCAGTATTTT. Translated, it gives CASSHRRDRDGSDTQYF.

Remarks on this clone: A read error may account for a junction end that differs from germline. The J gene is TRBJ1-3, the V gene TRBV19, with D unclear. The CDR3 is 12 residues long. Germline loops: CDR1 LNHDA, CDR2 SQIVND (reference sequence). The CDR3 is CASTTTGNTMYF. In DNA form, the CDR3 reads TGTGCCAGTACCACGACTGGAAACACCATGTATTTT.

The chain links TRBV5-1 to TRBJ2-7, with TRBD1 matching 8 bases. Germline CDR1 reads SGHRS; CDR2 reads YFSETQ. The V gene end was trimmed by 0 bases and the J gene end by 1 base; junction bases not matched to a gene: 0. This CDR3 region has 14 residues. The CDR3 DNA reads TGCGCCAGCAGCTTGGGGGACAGGTCCTACGAGCAGTACTTC. Translating it yields CASSLGDRSYEQYF.

The V and J genes are TRBV20-1 and TRBJ2-1; 9 bases are shared with TRBD1. The trim removed 3 bases at V and 9 bases at J, leaving 6 bases unmatched. CDR1 and CDR2 from the germline V gene are DFQATT and SNEGSKA (reference sequence). CDR3 length: 13 amino acids. As DNA, the CDR3 is TGCAGTGCTAGTAAAACAGGGGGCAGTGAGCAGTTCTTC. This sequence encodes CSASKTGGSEQFF.

The chain combines TRBV5-6 with TRBJ2-1; D might be TRBD2 (5 bases). The CDR3 contains 16 residues. V lost 0 bases to trimming and J lost 2 bases, with 12 bases between them. Germline V gene data show CDR1 as SGHDT and CDR2 as YYEEEE. This chain's CDR3 is CASSLGGRGAYNEQFF. CDR3 coding DNA: TGTGCCAGCAGCTTGGGAGGACGGGGTGCCTACAATGAGCAGTTCTTC.